Listed below are T cell receptor beta chains from one sample, sequenced in a study of Ad26.COV2.S vaccination and SARS-CoV-2 variants. Data came from immunoSEQ multiplex PCR; TCRdb stores just in-frame clones and leaves some out. The sample includes hundreds of thousands of clones, 70% to 90% of them seen just once. This specimen was peripheral blood, taken in a trial of Ad26.COV2.S vaccine versus placebo. The receptors here all came from a person aged 18-65 years who received the Ad26.COV2.S COVID-19 vaccine or a placebo. Both conserved end residues are part of each CDR3. Each record gives: clone size, J gene, V gene, D gene, CDR3 protein, CDR3 DNA. The D gene is left open where the match is weak. Clone size, where shown, is once, few, many, or a class for clones that have expanded.

abundance: NA
j_gene: TRBJ1-2
v_gene: TRBV7-8
d_gene: NA
CDR3aa: CASSLARLNYGYTF
CDR3nt: TGTGCCAGCAGCTTAGCGCGGCTTAACTATGGCTACACCTTC

abundance: few
j_gene: TRBJ2-2
v_gene: TRBV27
d_gene: NA
CDR3aa: CASLSNTGELFF
CDR3nt: TGTGCCAGCCTTTCGAACACCGGGGAGCTGTTTTTT

abundance: NA
j_gene: TRBJ2-1
v_gene: TRBV4-1
d_gene: NA
CDR3aa: CASSQEANSYNEQFF
CDR3nt: TGCGCCAGCAGCCAAGAGGCCAACTCCTACAATGAGCAGTTCTTC

abundance: NA
j_gene: TRBJ2-2
v_gene: TRBV7-8
d_gene: TRBD2
CDR3aa: CASREPSGSSPGELFF
CDR3nt: TGTGCCAGCAGGGAACCTAGCGGGAGTAGTCCCGGGGAGCTGTTTTTT

abundance: NA
j_gene: TRBJ1-1
v_gene: TRBV14
d_gene: NA
CDR3aa: CASSPSARTTEAFF
CDR3nt: TGTGCCAGCAGCCCATCGGCCAGGACAACTGAAGCTTTCTTT

abundance: once
j_gene: TRBJ1-4
v_gene: TRBV25-1
d_gene: NA
CDR3aa: CASSEGVANEKLFF
CDR3nt: TGTGCCAGCAGTGAGGGGGTCGCTAATGAAAAACTGTTTTTT

abundance: NA
j_gene: TRBJ1-4
v_gene: TRBV6-5
d_gene: TRBD1
CDR3aa: CASSYSDRATRLFF
CDR3nt: TGTGCCAGCAGTTACTCGGACAGGGCCACCAGACTGTTTTTT

abundance: NA
j_gene: TRBJ1-4
v_gene: TRBV5-5
d_gene: NA
CDR3aa: CASSTLFYRVATNEKLFF
CDR3nt: TGTGCCAGCAGCACCTTGTTTTACAGGGTGGCAACTAATGAAAAACTGTTTTTT

abundance: NA
j_gene: TRBJ2-2
v_gene: TRBV5-1
d_gene: NA
CDR3aa: CASSLSEPPTTGELFF
CDR3nt: TGCGCCAGCAGCTTATCGGAGCCCCCGACTACCGGGGAGCTGTTTTTT

abundance: NA
j_gene: TRBJ2-3
v_gene: TRBV2
d_gene: NA
CDR3aa: CASSEARGAANTDTQYF
CDR3nt: TGTGCCAGCAGTGAAGCTAGAGGGGCAGCCAACACAGATACGCAGTATTTT

abundance: NA
j_gene: TRBJ1-2
v_gene: TRBV19
d_gene: NA
CDR3aa: CASRQGVANYGYTF
CDR3nt: TGTGCCAGTAGACAGGGTGTAGCTAACTATGGCTACACCTTC

abundance: once
j_gene: TRBJ1-1
v_gene: TRBV7-9
d_gene: NA
CDR3aa: CASSLIQLNTEAFF
CDR3nt: TGTGCCAGCAGCTTGATCCAGTTGAACACTGAAGCTTTCTTT

abundance: NA
j_gene: TRBJ2-7
v_gene: TRBV10-3
d_gene: TRBD2
CDR3aa: CAIRGLAGGYEQYF
CDR3nt: TGTGCCATCAGGGGACTAGCGGGGGGTTACGAGCAGTACTTC

abundance: NA
j_gene: TRBJ1-1
v_gene: TRBV28
d_gene: NA
CDR3aa: CASSGREDTEAFF
CDR3nt: TGTGCCAGCAGTGGGAGGGAGGACACTGAAGCTTTCTTT